A single sample gave rise to the 17 T cell receptor beta chains below, sequenced in a study of blood T cell repertoires in COVID-19 (dated by TCRdb to 2018 to 2020). To prepare the library, the immunoSEQ multiplex PCR assay was applied. The immuneACCESS repertoire file appears here via TCRdb, limited to in-frame rearrangements. These files lack a portion of the clones; in checked studies, under half of the deficit traces to unresolved V genes, and the cause of the others is not known. Across this sample there are 350,000 to 400,000 clones, with 85% to 90% seen only once. The ten largest clones capture 0.97% of the sample. Material for sequencing was PBMCs or T cells enriched from blood (not recorded which). The receptors were gathered from a woman aged 25 to 39 with acute COVID-19.

The chain has TRBV11-1 and TRBJ2-7, with D possibly TRBD2 on 6 matching bases. CDR1 is SGHAT, CDR2 FQDESV, per germline (reference sequence). The length of the CDR3 is 14 residues. V dropped 3 bases and J dropped 2 bases, with 11 bases sitting between them. The CDR3 here is CASSFGGEAYEQYF. The DNA for the CDR3 is TGTGCCAGCAGCTTTGGAGGGGAAGCCTACGAGCAGTACTTC.

This chain uses TRBV7-2 with TRBJ2-7; a weak D match, TRBD1 (5 bases). Deletions cut 2 bases from V and 2 bases from J, with 10 bases between. The CDR3 covers 14 residues. Germline V CDR1 and CDR2: SGHTA, FQGNSA. The CDR3 coding sequence is TGTGCCAGCAGCTTAATTCAGGGCCCCTACGAGCAGTACTTC. Protein product: CASSLIQGPYEQYF.

The rearrangement uses TRBV5-5 and TRBJ2-7; TRBD2 is a possible D gene (6 bases). The CDR3 is 15 amino acids. From germline, CDR1 is SGHKS and CDR2 YYEKEE (reference sequence). With 3 bases removed from V and 3 bases from J, the gap between germline ends came to 16 bases. The CDR3 sequence is CASSSSGGTDYEQYF. In DNA form, the CDR3 reads TGTGCCAGCAGCTCCTCGGGTGGGACTGACTACGAGCAGTACTTC.

The chain recombines TRBV10-1 with TRBJ1-1, with D perhaps matching TRBD1 (6 bases). Germline CDR1 WNHNN, CDR2 SYGVQD (reference sequence). Between the trimmed V and J ends, which lost 5 bases and 4 bases, there was a span of 11 bases. The CDR3 consists of 13 residues. CDR3 sequence: CASSQGGVTEAFF. The CDR3 DNA reads TGCGCCAGCAGTCAAGGGGGAGTCACTGAAGCTTTCTTT.

V usage is TRBV7-2 and J usage is TRBJ1-2; 10 bases fit TRBD1. Germline CDR1 SGHTA, CDR2 FQGNSA. The CDR3 length is 15 residues. The junction had 6 bases not matched to a gene; V was cut back by 5 bases and J by 3 bases. CDR3 DNA: TGTGCCAGCAGCAAGACGACAGGGGGCGACTATGGCTACACCTTC. Translation: CASSKTTGGDYGYTF.

The chain combines TRBV30 with TRBJ1-2; 9 bases are a match to TRBD1. The CDR3 extends over 15 amino acids. With V trimmed by 7 bases and J by 2 bases, 11 bases remained unmatched. Germline assignment: CDR1 GTSNPN and CDR2 SVGIG (reference sequence). CDR3 nucleotides: TGTGCCTCGAGGGACAGGGTATTAAGAAACTATGGCTACACCTTC. Residues: CASRDRVLRNYGYTF.

This clone was recorded many times. The J gene is TRBJ1-3, the V gene TRBV30; TRBD1 matches at 10 bases. Germline V CDR1 and CDR2: GTSNPN, SVGIG (reference sequence). The CDR3 loop spans 12 amino acids. The CDR3 coding sequence is TGTGCTTGGGACAGGGGTGGAAACACCATATATTTT. This translates into CAWDRGGNTIYF.

This clone turned up a few times. V usage is TRBV7-2 and J usage is TRBJ2-2, with a weak D call TRBD2 (6 bases). CDR1 SGHTA and CDR2 FQGNSA come from the germline V gene. The CDR3 runs 18 residues. The V end was cut by 2 bases, the J end by 4 bases, with 20 bases between. The CDR3 protein is CASSLYQTQEGPTGELFF. In DNA form, the CDR3 reads TGTGCCAGCAGCTTATATCAGACACAGGAGGGACCCACCGGGGAGCTGTTTTTT.

V and J are TRBV6-5 and TRBJ1-6; 9 nucleotides match TRBD1. The CDR3 spans 16 residues. The V segment lost 0 bases and the J segment 9 bases; nucleotides outside the gene matches: 6. Germline V gene sequence: CDR1 MNHEY, CDR2 SVGAGI. For the CDR3, the DNA is TGTGCCAGCAGTTACTCGAAAGGGACAGGGAGTTCACCCCTCCACTTT. This encodes CASSYSKGTGSSPLHF.

The chain employs TRBV29-1 and TRBJ1-1; TRBD1 is a possible D gene (5 bases). The CDR3 contains 14 residues. Germline CDR1 SQVTM, CDR2 ANQGSEA. The germline V and J ends were trimmed by 4 bases and 4 bases, with 16 bases remaining between them. CDR3 amino acids: CSVGPGIGGTEAFF. CDR3 in DNA: TGCAGCGTTGGACCAGGGATCGGTGGCACTGAAGCTTTCTTT.

The chain carries TRBV15 and TRBJ1-1, with a possible D match to TRBD1 (6 bases). V lost 7 bases and J lost 10, with 13 bases in between. The CDR3 spans 11 residues. Germline-derived CDR1 and CDR2 are LNHNV and YYDKDF (reference sequence). The CDR3 loop is CATTQGPRAFF. In DNA, the CDR3 is TGTGCCACCACCCAGGGGCCGAGAGCTTTCTTT.

This clone was seen just once. Within the sample, other DNA sequences also encode this same CDR3. This chain uses TRBV5-1 with TRBJ2-7; TRBD1 agrees at 7 bases. The germline V gene has CDR1 SGHRS and CDR2 YFSETQ. The CDR3 consists of 13 residues. J was trimmed by 2 bases and V by 4 bases; bases with no gene match: 3. CDR3 sequence (DNA): TGCGCCAGCAGCCCCGGGACAGCCTACGAGCAGTACTTC. This sequence encodes CASSPGTAYEQYF.

This clone was seen only once. The rearrangement links TRBV5-1 to TRBJ2-7; the D is unclear. This CDR3 contains 13 residues. V was shortened by 0 bases and J by 4 bases, with 8 bases between the two germline ends. The germline gives CDR1 SGHRS, CDR2 YFSETQ. The CDR3 sequence: CASSLGSGYEQYF. The CDR3 region has the DNA TGCGCCAGCAGCTTGGGTTCCGGGTACGAGCAGTACTTC.

The chain couples TRBV18 to TRBJ1-4; TRBD1 matches 9 bases. The V gene's germline CDR1 is KGHSH and CDR2 LQKENI. Losses at the gene ends were 4 bases for V and 0 bases for J; bases not matched to a gene: 12. This CDR3 is built from 19 residues. The CDR3 coding sequence is TGTGCCAGCTCACGAAATCGACAGGGGGAACTATCAACTAATGAAAAACTGTTTTTT. Protein product: CASSRNRQGELSTNEKLFF.

V usage is TRBV3-1 (or the pseudogene TRBV3-2) and J usage is TRBJ1-2; D is possibly TRBD1 (6 bases). CDR3 length: 12 residues. V shed 7 bases and J shed 5 bases, with 11 bases lying between them. Per the germline V gene, CDR1 is LGHDT and CDR2 is YNNKEL (reference sequence). The CDR3 coding sequence is TGTGCCAGCAAGGACGGACAGTATGGCTACACCTTC. Translation gives CASKDGQYGYTF.

V usage is TRBV2 and J usage is TRBJ1-5; 7 bases agree with TRBD1. The junction had 8 bases not matched to a gene; V was cut back by 6 bases and J by 6 bases. Germline CDR1 SNHLY, CDR2 FYNNEI. CDR3 size: 14 residues. The CDR3 loop reads CASRHDRVGQPQHF. The CDR3 region has the DNA TGTGCCAGCAGGCACGACAGGGTGGGTCAGCCCCAGCATTTT.

Worth noting for this clone: This sample includes further DNA sequences coding for the same CDR3. This chain joins TRBV7-9 and TRBJ1-2; the D gene is possibly TRBD1 (6 bases). The CDR3 has 13 residues. CDR1 is SEHNR, CDR2 FQNEAQ, per germline (reference sequence). The V end was cut by 5 bases, the J end by 3 bases, with 10 bases between. The CDR3 DNA sequence: TGTGCCAGCAGCCCGGACAGAGACTATGGCTACACCTTC. Its translation is CASSPDRDYGYTF. Supplemented by reference TRBV7-9 and TRBJ1-2, the full variable domain reads DTGVSQNPRHKITKRGQNVTFRCDPISEHNRLYWYRQTLGQGPEFLTYFQNEAQLEKSRLLSDRFSAERPKGSFSTLEIQRTEQGDSAMYLCASSPDRDYGYTFGSGTRLTVV.